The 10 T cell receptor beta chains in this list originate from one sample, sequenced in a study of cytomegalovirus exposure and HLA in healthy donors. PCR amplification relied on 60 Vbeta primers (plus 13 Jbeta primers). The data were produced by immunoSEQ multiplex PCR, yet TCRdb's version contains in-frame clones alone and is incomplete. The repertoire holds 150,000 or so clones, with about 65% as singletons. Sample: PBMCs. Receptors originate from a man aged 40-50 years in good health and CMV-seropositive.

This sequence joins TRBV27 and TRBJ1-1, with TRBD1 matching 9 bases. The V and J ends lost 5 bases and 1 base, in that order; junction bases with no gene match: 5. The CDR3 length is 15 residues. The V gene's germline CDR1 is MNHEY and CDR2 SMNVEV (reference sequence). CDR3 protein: CASSLRDRANTEAFF. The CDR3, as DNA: TGTGCCAGCAGTCTCCGGGACAGGGCGAACACTGAAGCTTTCTTT.

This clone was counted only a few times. CDR3 region: CASSDRSLDRGNTEAFF. For the CDR3, the DNA is TGTGCCAGCAGCGACCGCAGCCTGGACAGGGGCAACACTGAAGCTTTCTTT. The chain combines TRBV4-2 with TRBJ1-1; TRBD1 matches at 9 bases. The V gene end was trimmed by 5 bases and the J gene end by 2 bases; junction bases not matched to a gene: 12. CDR1 LGHNA and CDR2 YNFKEQ come from the germline V gene. The CDR3 totals 17 residues.

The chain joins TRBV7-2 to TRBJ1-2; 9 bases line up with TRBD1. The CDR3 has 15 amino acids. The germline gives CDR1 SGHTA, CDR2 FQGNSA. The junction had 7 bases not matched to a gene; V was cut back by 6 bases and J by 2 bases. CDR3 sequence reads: CASSSGTGRNYGYTF. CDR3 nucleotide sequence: TGTGCCAGCAGTTCCGGGACAGGGAGAAACTATGGCTACACCTTC.

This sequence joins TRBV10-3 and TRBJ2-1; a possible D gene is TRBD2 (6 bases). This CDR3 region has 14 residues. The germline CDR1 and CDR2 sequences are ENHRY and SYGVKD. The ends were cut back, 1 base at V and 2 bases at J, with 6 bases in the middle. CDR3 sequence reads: CAISEWGAYNEQFF. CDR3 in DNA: TGTGCCATCAGTGAGTGGGGGGCCTACAATGAGCAGTTCTTC.

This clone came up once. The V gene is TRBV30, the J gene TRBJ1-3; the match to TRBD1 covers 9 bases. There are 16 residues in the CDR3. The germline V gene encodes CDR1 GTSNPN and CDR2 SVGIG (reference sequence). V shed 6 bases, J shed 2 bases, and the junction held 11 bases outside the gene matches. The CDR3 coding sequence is TGTGCCTGCAATCCCGGGACAGGGATCCCTGGAAACACCATATATTTT. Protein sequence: CACNPGTGIPGNTIYF.

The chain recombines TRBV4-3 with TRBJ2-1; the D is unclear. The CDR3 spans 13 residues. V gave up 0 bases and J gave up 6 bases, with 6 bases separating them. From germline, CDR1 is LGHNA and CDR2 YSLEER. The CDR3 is CASSQDPLNEQFF. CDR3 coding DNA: TGCGCCAGCAGCCAAGATCCTCTCAATGAGCAGTTCTTC.

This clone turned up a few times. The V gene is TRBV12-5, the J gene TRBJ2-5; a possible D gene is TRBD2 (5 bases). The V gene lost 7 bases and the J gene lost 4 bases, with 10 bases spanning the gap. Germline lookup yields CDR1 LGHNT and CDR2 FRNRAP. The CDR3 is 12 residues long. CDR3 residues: CASARRGETQYF. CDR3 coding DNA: TGTGCTAGTGCCCGACGGGGAGAGACCCAGTACTTC.

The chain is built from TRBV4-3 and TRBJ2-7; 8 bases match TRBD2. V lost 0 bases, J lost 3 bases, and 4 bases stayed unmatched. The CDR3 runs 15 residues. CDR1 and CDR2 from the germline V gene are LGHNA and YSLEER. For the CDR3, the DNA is TGCGCCAGCAGCCAAGAGCGGGGGGTAATCTACGAGCAGTACTTC. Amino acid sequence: CASSQERGVIYEQYF.

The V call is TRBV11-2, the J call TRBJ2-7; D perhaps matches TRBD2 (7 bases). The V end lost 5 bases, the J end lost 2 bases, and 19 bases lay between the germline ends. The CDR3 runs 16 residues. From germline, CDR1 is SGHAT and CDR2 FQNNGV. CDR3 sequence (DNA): TGTGCCAGCAGCGGGGGGGGCGGGGGACCACCCTACGAGCAGTACTTC. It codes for CASSGGGGGPPYEQYF.

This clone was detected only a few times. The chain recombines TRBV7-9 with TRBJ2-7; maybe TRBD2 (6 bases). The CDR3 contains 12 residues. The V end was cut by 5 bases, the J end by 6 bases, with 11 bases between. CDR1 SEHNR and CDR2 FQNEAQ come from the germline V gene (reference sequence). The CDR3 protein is CASSTIGGEQYF. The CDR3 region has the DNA TGTGCCAGCAGCACCATCGGGGGCGAGCAGTACTTC.